A selection of T cell receptor beta chains follows, all from one sample in a study of T cell repertoires in ileal Crohn's disease. Profiled with immunoSEQ multiplex PCR; TCRdb holds only in-frame clones, not every one. Found here are about 14,000 clones, 60% to 85% of them singletons; the top ten hold 3.5% to 5.5%. Sequenced material: ileal tissue. Every receptor here comes from an adult with Crohn's disease. The CDR3 runs from the conserved cysteine through the conserved F or W. A D gene is named only where the DNA matches it firmly. Only part of the rows carry a size: once, few, many, or a class if the clone is expanded.

d_gene: .
abundance: .
v_gene: TRBV6-6
j_gene: TRBJ2-1
CDR3nt: TGTGCCAGCAGTCTAGCAGGAAGAGAGCAGTTCTTC
CDR3aa: CASSLAGREQFF

d_gene: TRBD1
abundance: .
v_gene: TRBV28
j_gene: TRBJ1-5
CDR3nt: TGTGCCAGCAGTACAACGGGACAGGGGTTAAGTCAGCCCCAGCATTTT
CDR3aa: CASSTTGQGLSQPQHF

d_gene: TRBD2
abundance: few
v_gene: TRBV28
j_gene: TRBJ2-3
CDR3nt: TGTGCCAGCACCGGAGCAGGGACTAGACCCAGCACAGATACGCAGTATTTT
CDR3aa: CASTGAGTRPSTDTQYF

d_gene: .
abundance: .
v_gene: TRBV5-1
j_gene: TRBJ2-3
CDR3nt: TGCGCCAGCAGCTTGGGACTAGATGATACGCAGTATTTT
CDR3aa: CASSLGLDDTQYF

d_gene: TRBD2
abundance: .
v_gene: TRBV30
j_gene: TRBJ2-4
CDR3nt: TGTGCCACGTCTAGCGGGTTGACCAAAAACATTCAGTACTTC
CDR3aa: CATSSGLTKNIQYF

d_gene: TRBD1
abundance: .
v_gene: TRBV28
j_gene: TRBJ1-6
CDR3nt: TGTGCCAGCAGTTCGGACAGGGCCTATCAAGGGTCCTATAATTCACCCCTCCACTTT
CDR3aa: CASSSDRAYQGSYNSPLHF

d_gene: TRBD1
abundance: .
v_gene: TRBV10-3
j_gene: TRBJ1-1
CDR3nt: TGTGCCATCGCATACGTTGGCAGGGGGAATATTGAAGCTTTCTTT
CDR3aa: CAIAYVGRGNIEAFF

d_gene: .
abundance: .
v_gene: TRBV7-9
j_gene: TRBJ2-1
CDR3nt: TGTGCCAGCAGCACAAAGACGGGAGATGAGCAGTTCTTC
CDR3aa: CASSTKTGDEQFF

d_gene: .
abundance: .
v_gene: TRBV7-6
j_gene: TRBJ1-3
CDR3nt: TGTGCCAGCAGCTTAGCGGACATTAGGGGAAACACCATATATTTT
CDR3aa: CASSLADIRGNTIYF

d_gene: .
abundance: .
v_gene: TRBV6-5
j_gene: TRBJ1-5
CDR3nt: TGTGCCAGCAGCAGGGTATATAGCAATCAGCCCCAGCATTTT
CDR3aa: CASSRVYSNQPQHF

d_gene: .
abundance: medium-sized
v_gene: TRBV6-1
j_gene: TRBJ2-3
CDR3nt: TGTGCCAGCACTAGCACAGATACGCAGTATTTT
CDR3aa: CASTSTDTQYF

d_gene: TRBD1
abundance: .
v_gene: TRBV6-1
j_gene: TRBJ2-2
CDR3nt: TGTGCCAGCAGTGCAATACGGGGACAGGGCCCCGGGGAGCTGTTTTTT
CDR3aa: CASSAIRGQGPGELFF

d_gene: TRBD2
abundance: .
v_gene: TRBV7-9
j_gene: TRBJ2-3
CDR3nt: TGTGCCAGCAGCCCGCGGGGGGCGGCAGATACGCAGTATTTT
CDR3aa: CASSPRGAADTQYF

d_gene: TRBD1
abundance: .
v_gene: TRBV28
j_gene: TRBJ1-3
CDR3nt: TGTGCCAGCAGCAACAGGGGGCTCGGAAACACCATATATTTT
CDR3aa: CASSNRGLGNTIYF

d_gene: .
abundance: .
v_gene: TRBV4-1
j_gene: TRBJ1-6
CDR3nt: TGCGCCAGCAGCCAAGGGCCTCATCAGGGACCCCTCCACTTT
CDR3aa: CASSQGPHQGPLHF

d_gene: .
abundance: .
v_gene: TRBV30
j_gene: TRBJ2-1
CDR3nt: TGTGCCTGGAGCGACCGACTACCCAATGAGCAGTTCTTC
CDR3aa: CAWSDRLPNEQFF

d_gene: TRBD2
abundance: .
v_gene: TRBV5-4
j_gene: TRBJ2-1
CDR3nt: TGTGCCAGCAGCCGCCGACTAGCGGCGTCCTACAATGAGCAGTTCTTC
CDR3aa: CASSRRLAASYNEQFF

d_gene: TRBD1
abundance: .
v_gene: TRBV7-2
j_gene: TRBJ1-2
CDR3nt: TGTGCCAGCAGCTCCCGACAGGGGGCAAATGGCTACACCTTC
CDR3aa: CASSSRQGANGYTF

d_gene: TRBD1
abundance: .
v_gene: TRBV5-1
j_gene: TRBJ2-5
CDR3nt: TGCGCCAGCAGCTTGGAGGGGACAGGGGAAGAGACCCAGTACTTC
CDR3aa: CASSLEGTGEETQYF

d_gene: .
abundance: .
v_gene: TRBV29-1
j_gene: TRBJ2-5
CDR3nt: TGCAGCGTTACGGGAAAGGGTCCACAAGAGACCCAGTACTTC
CDR3aa: CSVTGKGPQETQYF

d_gene: .
abundance: .
v_gene: TRBV6-5
j_gene: TRBJ1-1
CDR3nt: TGTGCCAGCAGTTACAGGGGCGCCGGTGACACTGAAGCTTTCTTT
CDR3aa: CASSYRGAGDTEAFF

d_gene: TRBD2
abundance: .
v_gene: TRBV6-1
j_gene: TRBJ2-5
CDR3nt: TGTGCCAGCAGTCGAAGACTAGCGGGGAAAGAGACCCAGTACTTC
CDR3aa: CASSRRLAGKETQYF

d_gene: TRBD1
abundance: .
v_gene: TRBV6-1
j_gene: TRBJ1-6
CDR3nt: TGTGCCAGCCGACAGGGGGAAAATTCACCCCTCCACTTT
CDR3aa: CASRQGENSPLHF

d_gene: .
abundance: .
v_gene: TRBV2
j_gene: TRBJ2-7
CDR3nt: TGTGCCAGCAGTGCCACCCCTCGGGGTGGCGAGCAGTACTTC
CDR3aa: CASSATPRGGEQYF

d_gene: .
abundance: once
v_gene: TRBV7-2
j_gene: TRBJ1-5
CDR3nt: TGTGCCAGCAGCTTAGCGTCGACAGAGGCGGAACGGCCCCAGCATTTT
CDR3aa: CASSLASTEAERPQHF

d_gene: TRBD2
abundance: .
v_gene: TRBV5-1
j_gene: TRBJ2-1
CDR3nt: TGCGCCAGCAGATCCCGGGAGGAAATAAATGAGCAGTTCTTC
CDR3aa: CASRSREEINEQFF

d_gene: .
abundance: .
v_gene: TRBV6-1
j_gene: TRBJ2-6
CDR3nt: TGTGCCAGCAGACTGGGGGGCTCTGGGGCCAACGTCCTGACTTTC
CDR3aa: CASRLGGSGANVLTF

d_gene: TRBD1
abundance: .
v_gene: TRBV5-1
j_gene: TRBJ2-7
CDR3nt: TGCGCCAGCAGCCCTGCGGGACAGGGGGCTGGCGAGCAGTACTTC
CDR3aa: CASSPAGQGAGEQYF